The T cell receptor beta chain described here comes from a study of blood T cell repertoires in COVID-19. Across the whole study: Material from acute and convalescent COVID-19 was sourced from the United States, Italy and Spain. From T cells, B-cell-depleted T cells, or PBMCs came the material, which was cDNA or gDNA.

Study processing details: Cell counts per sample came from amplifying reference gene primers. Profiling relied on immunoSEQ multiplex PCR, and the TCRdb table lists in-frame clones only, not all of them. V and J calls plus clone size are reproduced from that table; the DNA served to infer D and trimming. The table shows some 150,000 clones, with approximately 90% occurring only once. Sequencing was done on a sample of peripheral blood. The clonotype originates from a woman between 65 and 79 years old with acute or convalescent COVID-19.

The CDR3 nucleotides read TGTGCCAGCTCTTCCGGGACAGCCACCTACGAGCAGTACGTC. Protein: CASSSGTATYEQYV. The chain recombines TRBV18 with TRBJ2-7, with 7 bases lining up with TRBD1. CDR3 size: 14 residues. J gave up 2 bases and V 6 bases, and 7 bases lay outside the gene matches. CDR1 KGHSH and CDR2 LQKENI come from the germline V gene.